This T cell receptor (beta chain) came from a study of spatial heterogeneity in lung cancer. Findings and limits, study-wide: Compared with follow-up, resection was when ubiquitous expanded tumor TCRs appeared in blood more.

This clonotype was seen at least ten times. What it binds is unknown. The CDR3 is made up of 16 amino acids. Trimming took 2 bases from V and 6 from J; bases not matched to a gene: 6. Germline values: CDR1 MNHEY, CDR2 SMNVEV (reference sequence). Sample time point: sample taken at primary tumor resection. Samples were donated by 72 untreated early-stage non-small cell lung cancer patients. TCR cDNA molecules each carried a unique molecular identifier. A single record per CDR3 protein comes from TCRdb applying MiXCR to the 5' RACE reads. The sample lists 60,000 to 75,000 distinct CDR3 sequences, around 6% occurring once.

The chain links TRBV27 to TRBJ2-1; 11 positions agree with TRBD2. The origin of this receptor is a female donor with early-stage non-small cell lung cancer. The input for sequencing was PBMCs, taken at surgery. CDR3 loop: CASSLLGLAGPNEQFF. DNA for the CDR3: TGTGCCAGCAGTTTACTAGGACTAGCGGGCCCCAATGAGCAGTTCTTC.